This TCR beta chain was sequenced during a study of human thymus T cells. Concerning this clone itself: What it recognizes is unknown.

The CDR3 runs to 16 residues. Germline-derived CDR1 and CDR2 are LNHDA and SQIVND (reference sequence). Unmatched junction bases numbered 8, after V lost 5 bases and J lost 3 bases. Corrective heart surgery yielded the resections from which the thymus tissue came. Study conclusions and caveats: Thymic and blood repertoires seemed to favor certain V and J genes.

Profiled with immunoSEQ multiplex PCR; TCRdb holds only in-frame clones, not every one. Of tens of thousands of clones listed, roughly 96% are singletons. The TCR sequence derives from a boy in the first two years of life with a congenital heart defect but otherwise immunologically healthy. Sequenced input: thymus tissue. The genes are TRBV19 and TRBJ1-2; TRBD1 matches 11 bases. For the CDR3, the DNA is TGTGCCAGTAGTGCCCGGGACAGGGGGAGGGACTATGGCTACACCTTC. It encodes CASSARDRGRDYGYTF.